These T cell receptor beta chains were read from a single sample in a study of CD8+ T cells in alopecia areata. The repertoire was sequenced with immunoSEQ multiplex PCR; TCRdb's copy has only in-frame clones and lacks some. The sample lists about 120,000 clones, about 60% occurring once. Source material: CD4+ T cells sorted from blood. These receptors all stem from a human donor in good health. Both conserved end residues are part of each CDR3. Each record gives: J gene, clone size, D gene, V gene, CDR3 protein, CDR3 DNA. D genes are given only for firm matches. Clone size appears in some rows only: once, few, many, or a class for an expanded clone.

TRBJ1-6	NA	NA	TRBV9	CASSVDSSESPLHF	TGTGCCAGCAGCGTAGACAGTTCTGAATCACCCCTCCACTTT
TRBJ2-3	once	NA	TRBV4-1	CASSQVPQVPLTDTQYF	TGCGCCAGCAGCCAAGTACCACAGGTCCCCCTCACAGATACGCAGTATTTT
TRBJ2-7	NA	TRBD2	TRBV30	CAWTLREGYEQYF	TGTGCCTGGACCCTAAGGGAGGGATACGAGCAGTACTTC
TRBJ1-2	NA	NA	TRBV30	CAWSKGSSYGYTF	TGTGCCTGGAGTAAAGGCAGTAGCTATGGCTACACCTTC
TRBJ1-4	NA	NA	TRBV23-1	CASSHYRDKDEKLFF	TGCGCCAGCAGTCACTATCGAGACAAAGATGAAAAACTGTTTTTT
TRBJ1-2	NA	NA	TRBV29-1	CSVWVNYGYTF	TGCAGCGTTTGGGTCAACTATGGCTACACCTTC
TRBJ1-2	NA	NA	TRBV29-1	CSVAQRYGYTF	TGCAGCGTTGCCCAACGGTATGGCTACACCTTC
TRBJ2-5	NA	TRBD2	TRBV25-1	CASSDWTRAWETQYF	TGTGCCAGCAGTGATTGGACTAGGGCGTGGGAGACCCAGTACTTC
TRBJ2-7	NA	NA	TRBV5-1	CASSLAGDSYEQYF	TGCGCCAGCAGCTTGGCAGGGGACTCCTACGAGCAGTACTTC
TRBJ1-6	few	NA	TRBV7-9	CASSSDSNNSPLHF	TGTGCCAGCAGCTCCGACAGCAATAATTCACCCCTCCACTTT
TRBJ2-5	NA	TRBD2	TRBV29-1	CSVAVGGGQETQYF	TGCAGCGTTGCGGTTGGCGGGGGCCAAGAGACCCAGTACTTC
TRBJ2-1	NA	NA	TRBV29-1	CSVGLEYEQFF	TGCAGCGTTGGGCTAGAGTATGAGCAGTTCTTC
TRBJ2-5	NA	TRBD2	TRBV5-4	CASSTQTSGQETQYF	TGTGCCAGCAGCACGCAGACTAGCGGACAAGAGACCCAGTACTTC
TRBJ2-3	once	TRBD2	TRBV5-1	CASSLARSGGADTQYF	TGCGCCAGCAGCTTGGCCAGATCGGGGGGAGCAGATACGCAGTATTTT
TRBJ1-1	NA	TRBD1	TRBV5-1	CASSGDSMNTEAFF	TGCGCCAGCAGCGGGGACAGTATGAACACTGAAGCTTTCTTT
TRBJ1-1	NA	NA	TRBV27	CASSLSSGARTEAFF	TGTGCCAGCAGTTTATCATCGGGGGCACGGACTGAAGCTTTCTTT
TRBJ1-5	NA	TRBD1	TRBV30	CAWSYGTGGGNQPQHF	TGTGCCTGGAGTTATGGGACAGGGGGGGGCAATCAGCCCCAGCATTTT
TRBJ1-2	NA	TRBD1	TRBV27	CASTPRTGIGGYTF	TGTGCCAGCACGCCTCGGACAGGGATCGGTGGCTACACCTTC
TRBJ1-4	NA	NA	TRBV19	CASSILNSGDEKLFF	TGTGCCAGTAGTATCCTTAACAGTGGGGACGAAAAACTGTTTTTT
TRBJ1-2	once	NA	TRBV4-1	CASSQDPASYYGYTF	TGCGCCAGCAGCCAAGACCCCGCATCTTACTATGGCTACACCTTC
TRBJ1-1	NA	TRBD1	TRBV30	CAWLVRGQYTEAFF	TGTGCCTGGCTGGTTAGGGGGCAGTACACTGAAGCTTTCTTT
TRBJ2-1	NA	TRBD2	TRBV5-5	CASSLNSGAWIVQFF	TGTGCCAGCAGCCTCAATAGCGGGGCGTGGATCGTGCAGTTCTTC
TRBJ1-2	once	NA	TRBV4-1	CASSQDAGQYYGYTF	TGCGCCAGCAGCCAAGATGCAGGGCAATACTATGGCTACACCTTC
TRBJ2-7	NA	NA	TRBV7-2	CASSLTDGSYEQYF	TGTGCCAGCAGCTTGACGGACGGTTCCTACGAGCAGTACTTC
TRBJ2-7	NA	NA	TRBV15	CATSRGWGVETLEQYF	TGTGCCACCAGCAGAGGGTGGGGGGTAGAAACCCTCGAGCAGTACTTC
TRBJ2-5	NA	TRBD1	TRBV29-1	CSATGQARETQYF	TGCAGCGCCACCGGACAGGCGAGGGAGACCCAGTACTTC
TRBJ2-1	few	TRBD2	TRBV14	CASSHLNGGDEQFF	TGTGCCAGCAGCCACCTCAACGGGGGGGATGAGCAGTTCTTC
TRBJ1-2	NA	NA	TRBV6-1	CASSRHGLTYGYTF	TGTGCCAGCAGCCGACATGGCCTCACCTATGGCTACACCTTC
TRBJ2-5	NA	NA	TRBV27	CASSSILGADQETQYF	TGTGCCAGCAGTTCCATATTGGGGGCCGACCAAGAGACCCAGTACTTC
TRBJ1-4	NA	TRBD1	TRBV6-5	CASSYDRDTEKLFF	TGTGCCAGCAGTTACGACAGGGACACCGAAAAACTGTTTTTT
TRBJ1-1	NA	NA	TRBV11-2	CASSLGAGAAHTEAFF	TGTGCCAGCAGCTTAGGTGCAGGGGCGGCACACACTGAAGCTTTCTTT
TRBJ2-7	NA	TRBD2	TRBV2	CASSDGTSGDEQYF	TGTGCCAGCAGTGATGGGACTAGCGGGGACGAGCAGTACTTC
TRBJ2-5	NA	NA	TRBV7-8	CASSTRTEETQYF	TGTGCCAGCAGCACTAGGACAGAAGAGACCCAGTACTTC
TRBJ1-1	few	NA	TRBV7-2	CASSPSRAVEAFF	TGTGCCAGCAGCCCCAGCAGGGCGGTTGAAGCTTTCTTT
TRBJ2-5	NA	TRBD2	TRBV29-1	CSVRASGGETQYF	TGCAGCGTCCGGGCGAGCGGGGGCGAGACCCAGTACTTC
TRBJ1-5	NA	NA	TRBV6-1	CASFTGGSGNQPQHF	TGTGCCAGCTTTACCGGGGGCTCGGGCAATCAGCCCCAGCATTTT
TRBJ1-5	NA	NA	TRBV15	CATSRDREAEPQHF	TGTGCCACCAGCAGAGATCGGGAGGCGGAGCCCCAGCATTTT
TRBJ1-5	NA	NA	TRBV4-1	CASSQLPDQPQHF	TGCGCCAGCAGCCAACTACCTGATCAGCCCCAGCATTTT
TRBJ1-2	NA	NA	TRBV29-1	CSVGGPNYGYTF	TGCAGCGTTGGGGGGCCTAACTATGGCTACACCTTC